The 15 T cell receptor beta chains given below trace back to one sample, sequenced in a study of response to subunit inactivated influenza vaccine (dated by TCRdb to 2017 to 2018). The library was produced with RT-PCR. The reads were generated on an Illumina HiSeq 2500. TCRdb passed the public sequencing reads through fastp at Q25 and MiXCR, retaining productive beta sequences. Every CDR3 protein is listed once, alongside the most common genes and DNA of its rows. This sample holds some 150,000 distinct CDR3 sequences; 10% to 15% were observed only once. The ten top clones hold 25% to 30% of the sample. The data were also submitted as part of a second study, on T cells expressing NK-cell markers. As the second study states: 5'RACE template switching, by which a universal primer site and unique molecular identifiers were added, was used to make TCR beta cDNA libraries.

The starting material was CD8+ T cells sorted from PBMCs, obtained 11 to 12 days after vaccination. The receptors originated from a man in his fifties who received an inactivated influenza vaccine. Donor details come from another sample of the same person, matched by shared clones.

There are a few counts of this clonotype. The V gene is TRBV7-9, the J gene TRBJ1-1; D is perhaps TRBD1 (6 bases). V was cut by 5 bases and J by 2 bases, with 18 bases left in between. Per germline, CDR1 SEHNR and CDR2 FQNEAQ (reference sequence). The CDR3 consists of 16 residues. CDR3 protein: CASSASPGVLNTEAFF. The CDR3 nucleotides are TGTGCCAGCAGCGCATCCCCAGGGGTTTTAAACACTGAAGCTTTCTTT.

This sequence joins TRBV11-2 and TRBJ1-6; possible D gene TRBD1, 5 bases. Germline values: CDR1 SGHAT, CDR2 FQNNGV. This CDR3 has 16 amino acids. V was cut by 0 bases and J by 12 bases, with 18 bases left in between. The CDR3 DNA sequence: TGTGCCAGCAGCTTAGATCCGGGAGGACAATACGGACCCCTCCACTTT. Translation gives CASSLDPGGQYGPLHF.

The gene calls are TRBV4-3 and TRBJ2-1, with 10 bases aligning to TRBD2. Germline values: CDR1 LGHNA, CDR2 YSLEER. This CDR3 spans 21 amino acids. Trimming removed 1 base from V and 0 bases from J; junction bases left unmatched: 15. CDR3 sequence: CASSQGLVPSSGGSSYNEQFF. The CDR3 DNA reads TGCGCCAGCAGCCAAGGCTTGGTACCGTCTAGCGGGGGCTCCTCCTACAATGAGCAGTTCTTC.

The CDR3 protein is CASSQDRQGREPQHF. In nucleotides, the CDR3 is TGCGCCAGCAGCCAAGATAGGCAGGGGAGAGAGCCCCAGCATTTT. The genes are TRBV4-1 and TRBJ1-5; the D gene is possibly TRBD1 (6 bases). Germline CDR1 is MGHRA and CDR2 is YSYEKL. This CDR3 spans 15 amino acids. Trimming left V 0 bases short and J 8 bases short, with 14 bases between.

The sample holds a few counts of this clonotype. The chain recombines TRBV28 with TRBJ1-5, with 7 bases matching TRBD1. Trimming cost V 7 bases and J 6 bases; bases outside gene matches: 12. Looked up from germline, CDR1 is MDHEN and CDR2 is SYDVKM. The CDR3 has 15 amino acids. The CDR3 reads CASILGQARRQPQHF. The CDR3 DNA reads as TGTGCCAGCATTCTCGGACAGGCGAGGCGTCAGCCCCAGCATTTT.

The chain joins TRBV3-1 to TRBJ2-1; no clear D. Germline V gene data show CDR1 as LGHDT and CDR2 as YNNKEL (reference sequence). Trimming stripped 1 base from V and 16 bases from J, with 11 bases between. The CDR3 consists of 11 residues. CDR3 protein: CASSQGSAFFF. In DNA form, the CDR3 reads TGTGCCAGCAGCCAAGGTTCAGCTTTTTTCTTC.

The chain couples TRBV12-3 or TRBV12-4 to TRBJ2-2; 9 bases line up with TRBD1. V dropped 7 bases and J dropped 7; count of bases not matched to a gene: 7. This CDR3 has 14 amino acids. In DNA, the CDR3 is TGTGCCAGCAAGCCGGGACAGGGTGGCGGGGAGCTGTTTTTT. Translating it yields CASKPGQGGGELFF.

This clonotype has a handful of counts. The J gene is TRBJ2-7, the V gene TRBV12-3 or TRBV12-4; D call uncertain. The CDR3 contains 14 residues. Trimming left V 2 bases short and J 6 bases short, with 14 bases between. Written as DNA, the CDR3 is TGTGCCAGCAGTTTAAACTCCCGGTACCTCGAGCAGTACTTC. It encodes CASSLNSRYLEQYF.

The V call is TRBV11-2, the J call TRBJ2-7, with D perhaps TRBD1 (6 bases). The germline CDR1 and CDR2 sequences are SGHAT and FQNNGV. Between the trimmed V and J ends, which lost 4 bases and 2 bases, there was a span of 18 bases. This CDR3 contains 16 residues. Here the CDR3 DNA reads TGTGCCAGCAGCTCACAACCGGGACAAATAACCTACGAGCAGTACTTC. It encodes CASSSQPGQITYEQYF.

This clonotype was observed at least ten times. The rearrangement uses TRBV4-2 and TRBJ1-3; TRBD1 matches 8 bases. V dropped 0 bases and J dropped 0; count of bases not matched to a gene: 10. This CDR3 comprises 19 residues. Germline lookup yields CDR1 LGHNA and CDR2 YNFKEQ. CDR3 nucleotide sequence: TGTGCCAGCAGCCAAGATAGGGCAGGGGGCCGACTCTCTGGAAACACCATATATTTT. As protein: CASSQDRAGGRLSGNTIYF.

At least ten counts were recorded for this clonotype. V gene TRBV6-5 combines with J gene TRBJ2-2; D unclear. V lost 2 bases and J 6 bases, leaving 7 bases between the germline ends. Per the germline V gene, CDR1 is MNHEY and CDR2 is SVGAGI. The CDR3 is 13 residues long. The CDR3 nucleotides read TGTGCCAGCAGTTACCTCGGCGCCGGGGAGCTGTTTTTT. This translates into CASSYLGAGELFF.

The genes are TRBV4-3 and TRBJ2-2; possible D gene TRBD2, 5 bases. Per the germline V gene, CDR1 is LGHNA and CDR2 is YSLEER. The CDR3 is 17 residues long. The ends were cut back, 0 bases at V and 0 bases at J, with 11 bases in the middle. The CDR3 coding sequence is TGCGCCAGCAGCCAAGATATCACGGGGACGAACACCGGGGAGCTGTTTTTT. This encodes CASSQDITGTNTGELFF.

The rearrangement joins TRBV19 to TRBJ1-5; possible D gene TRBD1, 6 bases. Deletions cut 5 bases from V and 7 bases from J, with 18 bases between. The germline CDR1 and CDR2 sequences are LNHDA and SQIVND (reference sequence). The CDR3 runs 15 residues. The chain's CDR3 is CASSPSLGGAQPQHF. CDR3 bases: TGTGCCAGTAGTCCATCCCTCGGGGGCGCGCAGCCCCAGCATTTT.

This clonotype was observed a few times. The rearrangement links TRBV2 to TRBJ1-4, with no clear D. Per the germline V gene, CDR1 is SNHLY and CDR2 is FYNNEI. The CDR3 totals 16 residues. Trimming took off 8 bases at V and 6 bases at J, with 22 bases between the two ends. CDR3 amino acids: CASHEWAVEKDEKLFF. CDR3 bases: TGTGCCAGCCACGAGTGGGCGGTGGAGAAGGATGAAAAACTGTTTTTT.

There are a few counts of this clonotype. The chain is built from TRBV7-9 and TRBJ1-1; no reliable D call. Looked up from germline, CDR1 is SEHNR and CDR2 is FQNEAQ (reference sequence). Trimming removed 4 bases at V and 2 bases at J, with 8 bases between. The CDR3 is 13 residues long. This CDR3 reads CASSSDVNTEAFF. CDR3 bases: TGTGCCAGCAGCTCGGACGTTAACACTGAAGCTTTCTTT.